One sample yielded the 13 T cell receptor beta chains listed below, sequenced in a study of T-cell reconstitution after alpha-beta-depleted transplantation in children. During its preparation, the TCRbeta library received unique molecular identifiers. TCRdb recomputed calls from the PCR reads with MiXCR, one row per CDR3 protein. The sample shows approximately 88,000 distinct CDR3 sequences, 12% of them seen only once. Material: PBMCs from the stem cell graft donor, obtained from the stem cell graft. These receptors were taken from a human donor who donated a stem cell graft to a child with inherited bone marrow failure.

This clonotype was picked up many times. The chain combines TRBV4-3 with TRBJ1-6; possible D gene TRBD1, 5 bases. V lost 0 bases, J lost 7 bases, and 13 bases lay in between. Germline V lookup: CDR1 LGHNA, CDR2 YSLEER. The CDR3 spans 16 residues. CDR3 DNA sequence: TGCGCCAGCAGCCAAGATGGGCAGGGAGGCAATTCACCCCTCCACTTT. Protein: CASSQDGQGGNSPLHF.

This clonotype was picked up many times. The chain uses TRBV5-1 and TRBJ2-1; 9 positions agree with TRBD2. V dropped 4 bases and J dropped 0; count of bases not matched to a gene: 2. The CDR3 consists of 15 residues. Germline-derived CDR1 and CDR2 are SGHRS and YFSETQ. The DNA of the CDR3 is TGCGCCAGCAGCCTAGCGGGATCCTCCTACAATGAGCAGTTCTTC. It codes for CASSLAGSSYNEQFF.

This clonotype was seen a handful of times. The chain links TRBV3-1 to TRBJ2-7, with TRBD1 identical over 7 bases. The germline V gene has CDR1 LGHDT and CDR2 YNNKEL (reference sequence). The CDR3 length is 14 residues. With 5 bases clipped from V and 3 bases from J, the junction kept 7 bases outside the gene matches. CDR3 sequence reads: CASSNRDRSYEQYF. The CDR3 nucleotides are TGTGCCAGCAGCAACCGGGACAGAAGCTACGAGCAGTACTTC.

Ten or more counts support this clonotype. The J gene is TRBJ2-3, the V gene TRBV20-1, with a weak D call TRBD2 (5 bases). Germline CDR1 reads DFQATT; CDR2 reads SNEGSKA (reference sequence). Deletions cut 0 bases from V and 8 bases from J, with 18 bases between. The CDR3 covers 15 residues. The CDR3 is CSARDKPLLRGTQYF. The CDR3 DNA is TGCAGTGCTAGAGATAAACCCTTGCTTCGGGGTACGCAGTATTTT.

This clonotype has ten or more counts. This chain links TRBV7-9 with TRBJ1-1; D is unresolved. The germline V gene encodes CDR1 SEHNR and CDR2 FQNEAQ (reference sequence). The CDR3 extends over 14 amino acids. With 6 bases removed from V and 0 bases from J, the gap between germline ends came to 11 bases. The DNA for the CDR3 is TGTGCCAGCAGACTCAGTGGGATGAACACTGAAGCTTTCTTT. This gives the protein CASRLSGMNTEAFF.

This clonotype has a count of ten or more. This chain links TRBV20-1 with TRBJ2-3; D is unclear. CDR1 and CDR2 (germline): DFQATT, SNEGSKA (reference sequence). Trimming left V 6 bases short and J 6 bases short, with 16 bases between. This CDR3 spans 13 amino acids. The CDR3 here is CSARSPTRDTQYF. DNA for the CDR3: TGCAGTGCCCGATCCCCCACACGGGATACGCAGTATTTT.

At least ten counts were recorded for this clonotype. The chain uses TRBV7-9 and TRBJ2-3; D is perhaps TRBD2 (7 bases). CDR1 is SEHNR, CDR2 FQNEAQ, per germline (reference sequence). V shed 4 bases and J shed 4 bases, with 18 bases lying between them. This CDR3 is 16 amino acids long. The CDR3 region is CASSSWGGLPADTQYF. The CDR3 bases are TGTGCCAGCAGCTCCTGGGGGGGGCTACCAGCAGATACGCAGTATTTT.

This clonotype appeared a few times. The chain carries TRBV28 and TRBJ2-2; D tentatively reads TRBD1 or TRBD2 (6 bases each). V lost 6 bases and J lost 9, with 14 bases in between. The CDR3 covers 13 residues. Germline V gives CDR1 MDHEN, CDR2 SYDVKM. CDR3 in amino acids: CASSDRGPWELFF. CDR3 nucleotides: TGTGCCAGCAGCGACCGGGGGCCCTGGGAGCTGTTTTTT.

In this sample, this clonotype turned up many times. The CDR3 nucleotides are TGTGCCAGCAGCTTAGACGGGAATGCGCAGTATTTT. This codes for CASSLDGNAQYF. V is TRBV7-2 and J is TRBJ2-3; TRBD2 is a possible D gene (5 bases). Germline CDR1 reads SGHTA; CDR2 reads FQGNSA. This CDR3 comprises 12 residues. V was pared by 1 base and J by 10 bases, with 9 bases between. The variable domain in full, with the rest retrieved from reference TRBV7-2 and TRBJ2-3, is GAGVSQSPSNKVTEKGKDVELRCDPISGHTALYWYRQSLGQGLEFLIYFQGNSAPDKSGLPSDRFSAERTGGSVSTLTIQRTQQEDSAVYLCASSLDGNAQYFGPGTRLTVL.

The V gene is TRBV5-6, the J gene TRBJ1-6; tentative D call: TRBD1 (6 bases). This CDR3 contains 16 residues. The germline V and J ends were trimmed by 5 bases and 7 bases, with 19 bases remaining between them. CDR1 and CDR2 (germline): SGHDT, YYEEEE. CDR3 nucleotide sequence: TGTGCCAGCAGTTGGGGTGGGGGGCCGGTGAATTCACCCCTCCACTTT. Amino acid sequence: CASSWGGGPVNSPLHF.

This clonotype appeared many times. The chain links TRBV7-6 to TRBJ1-1; a possible D gene is TRBD1 (6 bases). Germline V gene sequence: CDR1 SGHVS, CDR2 FNYEAQ. This CDR3 has 15 residues. V gave up 1 base and J gave up 0 bases, with 9 bases separating them. This chain's CDR3 is CASSLDGQLNTEAFF. For the CDR3, the DNA is TGTGCCAGCAGCTTAGACGGACAGCTGAACACTGAAGCTTTCTTT.

This clonotype was detected a few times. The rearrangement joins TRBV5-1 to TRBJ2-7; 13 positions agree with TRBD2. This CDR3 comprises 14 residues. Per the germline V gene, CDR1 is SGHRS and CDR2 is YFSETQ. V lost 4 bases and J lost 5; bases outside the gene matches: 3. The CDR3 sequence: CASSPGTSGNEQYF. The CDR3 DNA follows: TGCGCCAGCAGCCCTGGGACTAGCGGGAACGAGCAGTACTTC.

In its sample, this clonotype was seen many times. V is TRBV6-2 or TRBV6-3 and J is TRBJ2-7; no reliable D call. With 7 bases removed from V and 2 bases from J, the gap between germline ends came to 15 bases. CDR1 MNHEY and CDR2 SVGEGT come from the germline V gene. This CDR3 comprises 14 residues. The CDR3 spells CASNRSPGPYEQYF. CDR3 DNA: TGTGCCAGCAATAGGTCTCCAGGACCCTACGAGCAGTACTTC.